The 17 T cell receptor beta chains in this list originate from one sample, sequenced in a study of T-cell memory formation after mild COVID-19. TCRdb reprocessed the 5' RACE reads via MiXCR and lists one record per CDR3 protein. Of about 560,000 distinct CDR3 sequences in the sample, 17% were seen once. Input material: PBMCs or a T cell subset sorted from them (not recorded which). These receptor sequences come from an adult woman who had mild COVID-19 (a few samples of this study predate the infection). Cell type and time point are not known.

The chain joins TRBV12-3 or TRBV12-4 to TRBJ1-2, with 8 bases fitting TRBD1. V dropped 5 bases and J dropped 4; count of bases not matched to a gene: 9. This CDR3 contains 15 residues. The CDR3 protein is CASSALRGPAYGYTF. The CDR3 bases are TGTGCCAGCAGTGCACTCAGGGGGCCCGCCTATGGCTACACCTTC.

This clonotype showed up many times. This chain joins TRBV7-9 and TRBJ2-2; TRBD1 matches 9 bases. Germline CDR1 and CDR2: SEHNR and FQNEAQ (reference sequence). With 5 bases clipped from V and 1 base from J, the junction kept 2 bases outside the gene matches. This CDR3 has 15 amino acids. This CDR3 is CASSPGQGNTGELFF. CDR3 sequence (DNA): TGTGCCAGCAGCCCGGGACAGGGGAACACCGGGGAGCTGTTTTTT.

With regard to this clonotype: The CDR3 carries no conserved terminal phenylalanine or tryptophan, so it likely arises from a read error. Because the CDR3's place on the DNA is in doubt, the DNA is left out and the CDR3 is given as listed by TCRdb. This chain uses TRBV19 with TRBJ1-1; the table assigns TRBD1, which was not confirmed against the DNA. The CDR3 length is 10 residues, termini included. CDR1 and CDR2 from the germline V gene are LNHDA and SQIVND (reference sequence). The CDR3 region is CASSATLGQG.

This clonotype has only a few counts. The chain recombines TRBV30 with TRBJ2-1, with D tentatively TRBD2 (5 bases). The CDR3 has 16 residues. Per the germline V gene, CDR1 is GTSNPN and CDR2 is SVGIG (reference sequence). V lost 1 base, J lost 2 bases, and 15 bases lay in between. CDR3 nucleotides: TGTGCCTGGAGTGGCACCCCCCCGGGAACCTACAATGAGCAGTTCTTC. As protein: CAWSGTPPGTYNEQFF. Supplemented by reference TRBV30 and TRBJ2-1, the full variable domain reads SQTIHQWPATLVQPVGSPLSLECTVEGTSNPNLYWYRQAAGRGLQLLFYSVGIGQISSEVPQNLSASRPQDRQFILSSKKLLLSDSGFYLCAWSGTPPGTYNEQFFGPGTRLTVL.

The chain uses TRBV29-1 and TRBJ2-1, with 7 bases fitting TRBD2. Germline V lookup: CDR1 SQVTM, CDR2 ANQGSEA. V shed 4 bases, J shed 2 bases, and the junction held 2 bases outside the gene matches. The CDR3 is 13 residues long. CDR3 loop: CSVGAGPYNEQFF. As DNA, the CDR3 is TGCAGCGTTGGAGCGGGACCCTACAATGAGCAGTTCTTC.

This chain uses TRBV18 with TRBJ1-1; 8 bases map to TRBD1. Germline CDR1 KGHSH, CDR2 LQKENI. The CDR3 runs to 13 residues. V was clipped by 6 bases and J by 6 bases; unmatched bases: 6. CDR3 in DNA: TGTGCCAGCTCCCCGGACAGGGCCGCTGAAGCTTTCTTT. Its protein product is CASSPDRAAEAFF.

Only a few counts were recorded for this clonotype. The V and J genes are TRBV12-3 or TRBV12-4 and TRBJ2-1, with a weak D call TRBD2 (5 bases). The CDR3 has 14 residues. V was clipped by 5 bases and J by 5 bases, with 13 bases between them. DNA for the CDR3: TGTGCCAGCAGTACGGCAGCGGCAAACAATGAGCAGTTCTTC. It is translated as CASSTAAANNEQFF.

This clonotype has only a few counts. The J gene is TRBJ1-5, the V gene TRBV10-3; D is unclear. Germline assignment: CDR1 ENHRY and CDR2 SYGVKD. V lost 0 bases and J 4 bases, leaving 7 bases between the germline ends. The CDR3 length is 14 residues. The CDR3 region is CAISESSRNQPQHF. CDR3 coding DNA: TGTGCCATCAGTGAGTCTAGCAGAAATCAGCCCCAGCATTTT.

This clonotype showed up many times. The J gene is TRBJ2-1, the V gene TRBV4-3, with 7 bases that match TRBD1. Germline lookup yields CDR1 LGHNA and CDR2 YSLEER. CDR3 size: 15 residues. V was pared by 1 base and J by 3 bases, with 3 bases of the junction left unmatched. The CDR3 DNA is TGCGCCAGCAGCCAAGTGGGACAGAGCTACAATGAGCAGTTCTTC. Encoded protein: CASSQVGQSYNEQFF.

CDR3 sequence: CASSLSVASGRTGYEQYF. The CDR3 DNA reads TGTGCCAGCAGTTTATCGGTGGCTAGCGGGAGGACTGGCTACGAGCAGTACTTC. The genes are TRBV27 and TRBJ2-7, with 11 bases fitting TRBD2. CDR1 and CDR2 from the germline V gene are MNHEY and SMNVEV (reference sequence). V lost 0 bases, J lost 3 bases, and 10 bases stayed unmatched. CDR3 length: 18 residues.

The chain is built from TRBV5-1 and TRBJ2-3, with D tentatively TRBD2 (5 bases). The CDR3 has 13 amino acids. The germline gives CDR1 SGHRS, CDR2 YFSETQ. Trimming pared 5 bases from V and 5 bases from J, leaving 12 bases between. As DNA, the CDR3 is TGCGCCAGCAGATATGAGGGAGTAGATACGCAGTATTTT. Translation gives CASRYEGVDTQYF.

CDR3 in DNA: TGTGCCAGCAGCTTAGTCGTCGGGGGCGGAGAGACCCAGTACTTC. Translation gives CASSLVVGGGETQYF. The chain has TRBV11-2 and TRBJ2-5; D might be TRBD1 or TRBD2, each matching 6 bases. The germline V and J ends were trimmed by 1 base and 4 bases, with 13 bases remaining between them. CDR1 and CDR2 from the germline V gene are SGHAT and FQNNGV. This CDR3 region has 15 residues.

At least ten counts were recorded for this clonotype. The CDR3 sequence: CASSLGQPRAEAFF. The CDR3 DNA sequence: TGCGCCAGCAGCTTGGGGCAGCCGCGGGCTGAAGCTTTCTTT. The chain employs TRBV5-1 and TRBJ1-1, with unresolved D. Germline CDR1 reads SGHRS; CDR2 reads YFSETQ. V dropped 0 bases and J dropped 6 bases, with 12 bases sitting between them. The CDR3 loop spans 14 amino acids.

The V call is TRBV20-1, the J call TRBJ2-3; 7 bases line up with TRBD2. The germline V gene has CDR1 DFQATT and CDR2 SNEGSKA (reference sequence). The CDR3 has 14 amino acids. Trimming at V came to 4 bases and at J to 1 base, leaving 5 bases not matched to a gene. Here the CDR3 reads CSAMASGGTDTQYF. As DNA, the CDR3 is TGCAGTGCTATGGCCAGCGGGGGCACAGATACGCAGTATTTT.

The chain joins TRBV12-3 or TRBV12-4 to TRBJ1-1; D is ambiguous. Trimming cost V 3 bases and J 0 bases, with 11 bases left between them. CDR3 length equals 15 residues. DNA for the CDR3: TGTGCCAGCAGTTTCTCCTGGAAGATGAACACTGAAGCTTTCTTT. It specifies CASSFSWKMNTEAFF.

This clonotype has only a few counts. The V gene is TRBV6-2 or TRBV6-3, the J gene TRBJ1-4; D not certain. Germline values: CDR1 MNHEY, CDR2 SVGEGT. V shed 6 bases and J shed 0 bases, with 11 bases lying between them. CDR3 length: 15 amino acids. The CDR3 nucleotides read TGTGCCAGCAGGGTCCACGTTGCAACTAATGAAAAACTGTTTTTT. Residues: CASRVHVATNEKLFF.

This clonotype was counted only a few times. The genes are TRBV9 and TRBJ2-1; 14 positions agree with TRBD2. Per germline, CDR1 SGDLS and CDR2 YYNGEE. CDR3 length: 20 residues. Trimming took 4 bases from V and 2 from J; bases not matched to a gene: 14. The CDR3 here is CASSSYRGTSGSGTYNEQFF. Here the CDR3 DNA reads TGTGCCAGCAGCTCATATAGGGGGACTAGCGGGAGTGGGACCTACAATGAGCAGTTCTTC.